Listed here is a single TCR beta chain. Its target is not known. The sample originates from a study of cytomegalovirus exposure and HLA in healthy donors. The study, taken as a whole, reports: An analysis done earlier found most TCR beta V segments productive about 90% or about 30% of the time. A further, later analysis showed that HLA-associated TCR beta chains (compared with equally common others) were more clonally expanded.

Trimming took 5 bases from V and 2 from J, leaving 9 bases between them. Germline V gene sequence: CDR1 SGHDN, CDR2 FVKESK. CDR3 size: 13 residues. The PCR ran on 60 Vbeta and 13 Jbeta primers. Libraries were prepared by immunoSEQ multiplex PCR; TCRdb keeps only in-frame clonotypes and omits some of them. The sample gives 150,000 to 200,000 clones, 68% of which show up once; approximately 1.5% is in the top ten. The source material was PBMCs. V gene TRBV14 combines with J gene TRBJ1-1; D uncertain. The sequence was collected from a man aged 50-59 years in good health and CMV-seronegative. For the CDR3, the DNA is TGTGCCAGCAGCACGGACTTAAACACTGAAGCTTTCTTT. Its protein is CASSTDLNTEAFF. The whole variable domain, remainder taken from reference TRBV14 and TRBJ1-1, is EAGVTQFPSHSVIEKGQTVTLRCDPISGHDNLYWYRRVMGKEIKFLLHFVKESKQDESGMPNNRFLAERTGGTYSTLKVQPAELEDSGVYFCASSTDLNTEAFFGQGTRLTVV.